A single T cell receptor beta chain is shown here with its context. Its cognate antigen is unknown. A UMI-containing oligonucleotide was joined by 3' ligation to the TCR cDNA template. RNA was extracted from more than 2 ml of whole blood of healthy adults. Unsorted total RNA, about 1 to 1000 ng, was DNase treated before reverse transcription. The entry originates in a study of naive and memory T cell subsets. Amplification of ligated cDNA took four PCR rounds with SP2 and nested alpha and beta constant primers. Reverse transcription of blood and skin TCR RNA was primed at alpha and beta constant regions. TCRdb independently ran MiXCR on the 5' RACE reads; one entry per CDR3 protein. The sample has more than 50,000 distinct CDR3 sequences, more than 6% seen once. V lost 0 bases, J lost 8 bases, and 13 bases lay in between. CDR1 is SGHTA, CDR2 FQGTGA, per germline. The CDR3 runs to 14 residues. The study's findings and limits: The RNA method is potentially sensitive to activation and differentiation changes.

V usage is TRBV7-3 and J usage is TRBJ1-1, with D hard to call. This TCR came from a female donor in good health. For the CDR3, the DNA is TGTGCCAGCAGCTTAACGTCAGGTGGAAGCGAAGCTTTCTTT. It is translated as CASSLTSGGSEAFF.